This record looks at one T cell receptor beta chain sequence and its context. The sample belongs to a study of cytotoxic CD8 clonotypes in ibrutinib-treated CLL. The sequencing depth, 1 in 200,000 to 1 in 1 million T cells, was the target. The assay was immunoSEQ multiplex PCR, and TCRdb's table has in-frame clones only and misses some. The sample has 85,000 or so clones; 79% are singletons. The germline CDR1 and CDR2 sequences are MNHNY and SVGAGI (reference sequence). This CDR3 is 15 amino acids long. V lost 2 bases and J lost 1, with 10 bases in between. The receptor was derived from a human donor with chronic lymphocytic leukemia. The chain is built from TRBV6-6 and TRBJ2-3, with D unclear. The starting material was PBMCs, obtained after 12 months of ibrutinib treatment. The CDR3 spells CASSYRVDGTDTQYF. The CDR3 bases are TGTGCCAGCAGTTACAGGGTTGACGGCACAGATACGCAGTATTTT.